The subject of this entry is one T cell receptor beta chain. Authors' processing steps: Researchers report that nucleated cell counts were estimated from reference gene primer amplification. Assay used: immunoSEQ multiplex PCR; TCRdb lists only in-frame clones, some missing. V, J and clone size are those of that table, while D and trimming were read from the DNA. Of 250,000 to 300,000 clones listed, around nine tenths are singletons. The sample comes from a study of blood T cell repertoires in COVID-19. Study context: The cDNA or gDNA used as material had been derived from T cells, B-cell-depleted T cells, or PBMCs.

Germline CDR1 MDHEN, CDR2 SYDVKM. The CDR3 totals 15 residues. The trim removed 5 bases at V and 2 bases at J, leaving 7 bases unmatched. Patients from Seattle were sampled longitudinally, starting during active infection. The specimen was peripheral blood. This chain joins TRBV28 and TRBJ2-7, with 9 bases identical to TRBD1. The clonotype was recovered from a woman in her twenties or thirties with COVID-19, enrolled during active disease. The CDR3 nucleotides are TGTGCCAGCAGTACTCCCGGGACAGGGACCTACGAGCAGTACTTC. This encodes CASSTPGTGTYEQYF.